The 5 T cell receptor beta chains presented below share a single source sample, sequenced in a study of beta chain features in type 1 diabetes. Every isolated RNA sample was fully reverse transcribed, so sequencing captured expressed TCRB transcripts. This table comes from immunoSEQ multiplex PCR, and its TCRdb copy is limited to in-frame clones, with some not included. The profile shows about 190,000 clones, 7.8% of them singletons. Points from the study as a whole: Shortening of TCRB CDR3s, moderate but significant, appeared in all four CD4+ subsets of Type 1 diabetes patients.

Which antigens these TCRs recognize remains unknown. The sequenced material came from central memory CD4+ T cells from blood. The receptors shown here come from a woman aged 35 to 49 with type 1 diabetes.

V is TRBV7-9 and J is TRBJ2-1, with a possible D match to TRBD1 (6 bases). With 8 bases removed from V and 9 bases from J, the gap between germline ends came to 17 bases. The CDR3 contains 13 residues. Germline V gene sequence: CDR1 SEHNR, CDR2 FQNEAQ (reference sequence). CDR3 residues: CASGSTGLGEQFF. The CDR3 DNA reads TGTGCCAGCGGGTCTACAGGGTTAGGTGAGCAGTTCTTC.

This clone was seen more than once but under ten times. The chain uses TRBV18 and TRBJ2-2, with a possible D match to TRBD2 (6 bases). Trimming took off 6 bases at V and 6 bases at J, with 20 bases between the two ends. From germline, CDR1 is KGHSH and CDR2 LQKENI. The CDR3 totals 16 residues. CDR3 DNA: TGTGCCAGCTCTTCACTATCCCGGACTAACGCCGGGGAGCTGTTTTTT. It yields the protein CASSSLSRTNAGELFF.

The rearrangement uses TRBV7-3 and TRBJ2-3; possibly TRBD1 for D (6 bases). V lost 5 bases and J 4 bases, leaving 13 bases between the germline ends. The CDR3 covers 14 residues. From germline, CDR1 is SGHTA and CDR2 FQGTGA. CDR3 sequence: CASSQGQPSDTQYF. The CDR3 DNA reads as TGTGCCAGCAGCCAGGGGCAGCCTTCAGATACGCAGTATTTT.

The table lists this clone with a few counts. The chain has TRBV2 and TRBJ1-6; tentative D call: TRBD1 (6 bases). Between the trimmed V and J ends, which lost 7 bases and 6 bases, there was a span of 16 bases. CDR3 size: 15 residues. Looked up from germline, CDR1 is SNHLY and CDR2 is FYNNEI. The CDR3 coding sequence is TGTGCCAGCACCTCCGATGGGGGGGCTAATTCACCCCTCCACTTT. It encodes CASTSDGGANSPLHF.

This chain uses TRBV18 with TRBJ1-2; 10 bases align to TRBD1. CDR3 length: 16 amino acids. V was clipped by 3 bases and J by 3 bases; unmatched bases: 7. Per the germline V gene, CDR1 is KGHSH and CDR2 is LQKENI. The CDR3 nucleotides read TGTGCCAGCTCACCCACCTCCGGGACAGGGGACTATGGCTACACCTTC. It specifies CASSPTSGTGDYGYTF.